Sequencing of this T cell receptor beta chain was carried out in a study of blood T cell repertoires in COVID-19. In the study overall: Spain, Italy and the United States supplied samples that represented acute and convalescent COVID-19. T cells, B-cell-depleted T cells, or PBMCs provided the cDNA or gDNA that served as material.

In the original analysis: Amplification with reference gene primers provided the estimates of nucleated cell counts. Some clones are missing from TCRdb's copy, which holds only in-frame ones; the method was immunoSEQ multiplex PCR. The DNA was the basis for D and trimming; V, J and clone size are from that table. The sample consists of a few hundred thousand clones, around 87% of them appearing once. This TCR was sampled from a woman in her seventies with active or convalescent COVID-19. Material for sequencing was peripheral blood.

The CDR3 sequence is CSVEATGTEAFF. CDR3 DNA sequence: TGCAGCGTTGAAGCGACAGGCACTGAAGCTTTCTTT. The genes are TRBV29-1 and TRBJ1-1; maybe TRBD1 (6 bases). CDR1 is SQVTM and CDR2 is ANQGSEA in the germline V gene. With 1 base removed from V and 4 bases from J, the gap between germline ends came to 7 bases. This CDR3 is built from 12 residues.